This TCR beta chain was documented in a study of PD-1 blockade in classical Hodgkin lymphoma. From germline, CDR1 is MDHEN and CDR2 SYDVKM. CDR3 length equals 11 residues. V lost 10 bases to trimming and J lost 9 bases, with 13 bases between them. TCRdb's table, derived via immunoSEQ multiplex PCR, lists solely in-frame clones and lacks some. This table has about 44,000 clones, roughly 70% appearing once. The sample's time point: cycle 4 day 1 (C4D1), after 6 weeks of nivolumab. Each of the patients experienced relapse following autologous stem cell transplantation, and their brentuximab vedotin exposure differed. Notes on the study in general: TCR diversity at baseline was reported to be reduced in newly diagnosed patients relative to healthy donors.

There are a few counts of this clone. Its target is unknown. This specimen was peripheral blood mononuclear cells (PBMCs), taken before the fourth cycle of nivolumab. The source is a human donor with classical Hodgkin lymphoma. The chain couples TRBV28 to TRBJ2-1; no firm D call. The DNA of the CDR3 is TGTGCCACCGTAGGGTTCGGTGAGCAGTTCTTC. Its translation: CATVGFGEQFF.